The 31 T cell receptor beta chains given below trace back to one sample, sequenced in a study of blood T cell repertoires in COVID-19 (dated by TCRdb to 2019 to 2021). Library method: the immunoSEQ multiplex PCR assay. TCRdb retrieved this table from immuneACCESS and kept in-frame rearrangements only. Not all clones are present; in checked studies, unresolved V genes account for under half, and no reason is known for the remainder. This sample lists 250,000 to 300,000 clones; roughly nine tenths were detected once. The top ten clones comprise about 3.5% of the sample. Material for sequencing was peripheral blood. The receptors come from a young man with active or convalescent COVID-19.

The J gene is TRBJ1-1, the V gene TRBV6-5; 12 bases fit TRBD1. Looked up from germline, CDR1 is MNHEY and CDR2 is SVGAGI. CDR3 length: 15 residues. V lost 4 bases and J lost 4; bases outside the gene matches: 4. The CDR3 DNA reads TGTGCCAGCAGTTCGGGACAGGGGGCGAGCACTGAAGCTTTCTTT. This sequence encodes CASSSGQGASTEAFF.

The chain is built from TRBV5-4 and TRBJ1-1, with D possibly being TRBD1 (5 bases). The germline CDR1 and CDR2 sequences are SGHNT and YYREEE (reference sequence). This CDR3 has 12 amino acids. V was trimmed by 5 bases and J by 4 bases, leaving 9 bases between them. CDR3 in amino acids: CASSTGGTEAFF. The DNA for the CDR3 is TGTGCCAGCAGTACGGGGGGCACTGAAGCTTTCTTT.

The chain joins TRBV5-1 to TRBJ2-7, with 9 bases lining up with TRBD2. With 3 bases clipped from V and 3 bases from J, the junction kept 10 bases outside the gene matches. The CDR3 length is 16 residues. The germline V gene encodes CDR1 SGHRS and CDR2 YFSETQ. The CDR3 spells CASSWGLAGDGYEQYF. The CDR3 DNA is TGCGCCAGCAGCTGGGGACTAGCCGGGGACGGCTACGAGCAGTACTTC. Supplemented by reference TRBV5-1 and TRBJ2-7, the full variable domain reads KAGVTQTPRYLIKTRGQQVTLSCSPISGHRSVSWYQQTPGQGLQFLFEYFSETQRNKGNFPGRFSGRQFSNSRSEMNVSTLELGDSALYLCASSWGLAGDGYEQYFGPGTRLTVT.

This sequence joins TRBV5-4 and TRBJ2-3; 7 bases agree with TRBD2. CDR1 SGHNT and CDR2 YYREEE come from the germline V gene (reference sequence). The V and J ends lost 4 bases and 0 bases, in that order; junction bases with no gene match: 8. The CDR3 runs 16 residues. CDR3 coding DNA: TGTGCCAGCAGCCTGGGCGGGGGTACTAGCACAGATACGCAGTATTTT. Translated, it gives CASSLGGGTSTDTQYF.

The J gene is TRBJ2-7, the V gene TRBV28, with D tentatively TRBD2 (5 bases). Germline V gene lookup returns CDR1 MDHEN and CDR2 SYDVKM. This CDR3 spans 14 amino acids. V lost 5 bases and J 0 bases, leaving 11 bases between the germline ends. The CDR3: CASSLTGYSYEQYF. DNA of the CDR3: TGTGCCAGCAGTCTCACGGGGTACTCCTACGAGCAGTACTTC.

V is TRBV11-2 and J is TRBJ2-6; 7 bases line up with TRBD1. The V segment lost 5 bases and the J segment 8 bases; nucleotides outside the gene matches: 6. Germline assignment: CDR1 SGHAT and CDR2 FQNNGV. The CDR3 runs 14 residues. The CDR3 sequence is CASSPGTAPNVLTF. The CDR3 region has the DNA TGTGCCAGCAGCCCCGGGACAGCCCCCAACGTCCTGACTTTC.

The gene calls are TRBV6-5 and TRBJ1-2; no clear D gene. This CDR3 has 15 amino acids. Germline V CDR1 and CDR2: MNHEY, SVGAGI. V lost 2 bases, J lost 1 base, and 11 bases lay in between. As DNA, the CDR3 is TGTGCCAGCAGTTACGCCCCGCACAGTAACTATGGCTACACCTTC. This codes for CASSYAPHSNYGYTF.

The chain links TRBV6-5 to TRBJ2-7; 13 bases agree with TRBD2. The CDR3 sequence is 15 residues long. The trim removed 6 bases at V and 2 bases at J, leaving 4 bases unmatched. Germline CDR1 MNHEY, CDR2 SVGAGI. CDR3 sequence (DNA): TGTGCCAGCAGAGATACTAGCGGGGGGGCCTACGAGCAGTACTTC. Protein sequence: CASRDTSGGAYEQYF.

The genes are TRBV3-1 (or the pseudogene TRBV3-2) and TRBJ2-1, with D possibly matching TRBD2 (6 bases). The CDR3 length is 13 residues. Germline values: CDR1 LGHDT, CDR2 YNNKEL (reference sequence). Trimming stripped 4 bases from V and 7 bases from J, with 11 bases between. The CDR3 region has the DNA TGTGCCAGCAGCCCTGGTGGAGGGAATGAGCAGTTCTTC. It codes for CASSPGGGNEQFF.

This clone was seen just once. The chain is built from TRBV9 and TRBJ2-1; weak D call: TRBD2 (5 bases). V was cut by 4 bases and J by 7 bases, with 21 bases left in between. The CDR3 totals 16 residues. Germline CDR1 SGDLS, CDR2 YYNGEE. The CDR3 region has the DNA TGTGCCAGCAGCCCAAAGGCAGGATTCCGGGGTAATGAGCAGTTCTTC. Translated, it gives CASSPKAGFRGNEQFF.

This clone was picked up one time. The gene calls are TRBV6-5 and TRBJ2-1; D call uncertain. This CDR3 is 12 amino acids long. Germline V gene sequence: CDR1 MNHEY, CDR2 SVGAGI. V was pared by 6 bases and J by 9 bases, with 12 bases between. CDR3 loop: CASSSSWFEQFF. The DNA of the CDR3 is TGTGCCAGCAGCTCGAGCTGGTTTGAGCAGTTCTTC.

This chain joins TRBV29-1 and TRBJ1-1; 7 bases fit TRBD1. CDR1 is SQVTM, CDR2 ANQGSEA, per germline. Losses at the gene ends were 5 bases for V and 1 base for J; bases not matched to a gene: 7. The CDR3 consists of 14 residues. For the CDR3, the DNA is TGCAGCGTTCAAGGGGGCCGCCCGAACACTGAAGCTTTCTTT. Amino acid sequence: CSVQGGRPNTEAFF.

The rearrangement uses TRBV6-5 and TRBJ2-2; D gene uncertain. Trimming took off 9 bases at V and 2 bases at J, with 16 bases between the two ends. In germline, CDR1 is MNHEY, CDR2 SVGAGI. The CDR3 is 15 residues long. CDR3 nucleotides: TGTGCCAGTAATGAGCGCGGAGTTAACACCGGGGAGCTGTTTTTT. It is translated as CASNERGVNTGELFF.

In this sample, this clone turned up many times. The V call is TRBV3-1 (or the pseudogene TRBV3-2), the J call TRBJ2-2; 9 bases align to TRBD2. V lost 4 bases, J lost 0 bases, and 12 bases stayed unmatched. The germline gives CDR1 LGHDT, CDR2 YNNKEL (reference sequence). The CDR3 consists of 19 residues. The DNA of the CDR3 is TGTGCCAGCAGCCCAAATCCCCTTGGCGGGAGGGCGAACACCGGGGAGCTGTTTTTT. Translating gives CASSPNPLGGRANTGELFF.

Details on this clone: This same CDR3 is encoded by further DNA sequences in the sample. The gene calls are TRBV28 and TRBJ1-6, with 9 bases identical to TRBD1. V lost 6 bases, J lost 7 bases, and 4 bases stayed unmatched. Germline CDR1 reads MDHEN; CDR2 reads SYDVKM. The CDR3 is 14 amino acids. In DNA form, the CDR3 reads TGTGCCAGCAGCCTTACAGGGGGCAATTCACCCCTCCACTTT. The encoded protein is CASSLTGGNSPLHF.

The rearrangement uses TRBV27 and TRBJ1-2; 8 bases align to TRBD1. After removal of 4 bases from V and 8 bases from J, the junction contained 6 bases not matched to a gene. The germline gives CDR1 MNHEY, CDR2 SMNVEV (reference sequence). The CDR3 runs 13 residues. CDR3 in amino acids: CASSSTTGVGYTF. For the CDR3, the DNA is TGTGCCAGCAGTTCAACGACAGGGGTCGGCTACACCTTC.

This clone was observed a single time. The chain has TRBV7-2 and TRBJ2-3, with 8 positions matching TRBD2. The CDR3 totals 17 residues. Germline V gene lookup returns CDR1 SGHTA and CDR2 FQGNSA. J was trimmed by 7 bases and V by 1 base; bases with no gene match: 13. The CDR3 reads CASSLEGSGTQRYTQYF. In DNA, the CDR3 is TGTGCCAGCAGCTTAGAGGGTAGCGGGACACAGAGGTATACGCAGTATTTT.

J is TRBJ2-3 and V is TRBV7-9; a possible D gene is TRBD2 (5 bases). The germline CDR1 and CDR2 sequences are SEHNR and FQNEAQ (reference sequence). The V end lost 0 bases, the J end lost 2 bases, and 15 bases lay between the germline ends. This CDR3 contains 17 residues. In DNA form, the CDR3 reads TGTGCCAGCAGCTTAGCGGTAGCGACCGAGCCCACAGATACGCAGTATTTT. Amino acids: CASSLAVATEPTDTQYF.

The chain uses TRBV9 and TRBJ2-1, with D possibly matching TRBD2 (6 bases). The germline V gene has CDR1 SGDLS and CDR2 YYNGEE. This CDR3 spans 18 amino acids. Trimming stripped 0 bases from V and 1 base from J, with 17 bases between. CDR3 sequence (DNA): TGTGCCAGCAGCGTAGTCCCCCAGACTAGTTTGTCCTACAATGAGCAGTTCTTC. Residues: CASSVVPQTSLSYNEQFF.

The chain is built from TRBV27 and TRBJ2-1; D unresolved. The CDR3 is made up of 21 amino acids. The V end was cut by 1 base, the J end by 4 bases, with 29 bases between. The germline CDR1 and CDR2 sequences are MNHEY and SMNVEV (reference sequence). CDR3 in amino acids: CASSLWSVSTTPKTLYNEQFF. DNA of the CDR3: TGTGCCAGCAGTTTATGGTCCGTCTCGACAACTCCCAAAACCCTATACAATGAGCAGTTCTTC.

The V and J genes are TRBV19 and TRBJ2-7, with 8 positions matching TRBD2. The CDR3 spans 15 residues. Losses at the gene ends were 1 base for V and 0 bases for J; bases not matched to a gene: 2. Per the germline V gene, CDR1 is LNHDA and CDR2 is SQIVND (reference sequence). The CDR3 DNA follows: TGTGCCAGTAGTATAGCGGGGGGGCTCTCCTACGAGCAGTACTTC. Its translation is CASSIAGGLSYEQYF.

The table lists this clone with a count of one. This chain links TRBV29-1 with TRBJ2-7; the match to TRBD1 covers 9 bases. V was clipped by 7 bases and J by 4 bases; unmatched bases: 11. The CDR3 has 14 residues. Germline V gene data show CDR1 as SQVTM and CDR2 as ANQGSEA. The CDR3 is CSGGGGQGAYEQYF. The DNA of the CDR3 is TGCAGCGGAGGGGGGGGACAGGGTGCTTACGAGCAGTACTTC.

The rearrangement links TRBV6-4 to TRBJ1-5; possible D gene TRBD1, 5 bases. CDR3 size: 12 residues. The germline V gene has CDR1 MRHNA and CDR2 SNTAGT. Trimming cost V 4 bases and J 7 bases, with 8 bases left between them. CDR3 nucleotide sequence: TGTGCCAGCAGTGGCGGGGGGCAGCCCCAGCATTTT. Amino acids: CASSGGGQPQHF.

In its sample, this clone was seen once. The J gene is TRBJ2-7, the V gene TRBV28, with unresolved D. The CDR3 covers 12 residues. The V end was cut by 7 bases, the J end by 7 bases, with 14 bases between. Germline V gene data show CDR1 as MDHEN and CDR2 as SYDVKM. The CDR3 is CASTSLVGEQYF. The CDR3 bases are TGTGCCAGCACCTCTCTCGTCGGGGAGCAGTACTTC.

The chain has TRBV7-9 and TRBJ2-7; D is uncertain. CDR3 length: 13 residues. The V end was cut by 0 bases, the J end by 6 bases, with 9 bases between. CDR1 and CDR2 (germline): SEHNR, FQNEAQ (reference sequence). The DNA for the CDR3 is TGTGCCAGCAGCTTAGCGCTATCTAGCGAGCAGTACTTC. This encodes CASSLALSSEQYF.

This clone was detected ten times or more. The chain employs TRBV12-5 and TRBJ2-2, with a weak D call TRBD1 (7 bases). Germline CDR1 LGHNT, CDR2 FRNRAP. The V and J ends lost 5 bases and 4 bases respectively, with 11 bases between them. CDR3 length: 14 residues. The CDR3 sequence is CASGPGGSTGELFF. Here the CDR3 DNA reads TGTGCTAGTGGTCCAGGGGGGTCCACCGGGGAGCTGTTTTTT.

The rearrangement joins TRBV2 to TRBJ2-7; TRBD2 matches 9 bases. V shed 2 bases and J 7 bases; nucleotides not matched to a gene: 9. Looked up from germline, CDR1 is SNHLY and CDR2 is FYNNEI. The CDR3 contains 15 residues. CDR3 nucleotide sequence: TGTGCCAGCAGTGAAATGGGACTAGCTGGTCTAGAGCAGTACTTC. Translation gives CASSEMGLAGLEQYF.

J is TRBJ1-1 and V is TRBV5-6; D might be TRBD1 (6 bases). The CDR3 runs 13 residues. Trimming shortened V by 3 bases and J by 4 bases, and 10 bases separated the two germline ends. In germline, CDR1 is SGHDT, CDR2 YYEEEE. The CDR3 here is CASSYDRSTEAFF. The CDR3 nucleotides are TGTGCCAGCAGCTACGACAGGAGCACTGAAGCTTTCTTT.

Only one count was recorded for this clone. The V call is TRBV28, the J call TRBJ1-5, with D possibly being TRBD1 (6 bases). In germline, CDR1 is MDHEN, CDR2 SYDVKM. The CDR3 is 17 residues long. Deletions cut 4 bases from V and 3 bases from J, with 19 bases between. CDR3 residues: CASSSTPTGGINQPQHF. CDR3 bases: TGTGCCAGCAGTTCAACACCGACAGGAGGTATCAATCAGCCCCAGCATTTT. Together with reference TRBV28 and TRBJ1-5, the CDR3 gives the full variable domain: DVKVTQSSRYLVKRTGEKVFLECVQDMDHENMFWYRQDPGLGLRLIYFSYDVKMKEKGDIPEGYSVSREKKERFSLILESASTNQTSMYLCASSSTPTGGINQPQHFGDGTRLSIL.

This sequence joins TRBV3-1 (or the pseudogene TRBV3-2) and TRBJ1-2, with D maybe TRBD1 (6 bases). Trimming removed 8 bases at V and 0 bases at J, with 10 bases between. This CDR3 contains 13 residues. Germline lookup yields CDR1 LGHDT and CDR2 YNNKEL (reference sequence). As DNA, the CDR3 is TGTGCCAGCCGGGGGGCAGCTAACTATGGCTACACCTTC. Translating gives CASRGAANYGYTF.

This rearrangement joins TRBV6-6 to TRBJ2-5; 8 bases line up with TRBD2. CDR1 and CDR2 (germline): MNHNY, SVGAGI (reference sequence). Trimming removed 6 bases from V and 4 bases from J; junction bases left unmatched: 4. CDR3 size: 13 residues. CDR3 region: CASSVGLAETQYF. The CDR3 DNA follows: TGTGCCAGCAGCGTAGGACTAGCAGAGACCCAGTACTTC.